This TCR beta chain was identified during a study of T-cell reconstitution after alpha-beta-depleted transplantation in children. During its preparation, the TCRbeta library received unique molecular identifiers. Each CDR3 protein is one row after TCRdb ran MiXCR on the PCR reads. The sample includes about 200,000 distinct CDR3 sequences, more than 14% of them seen just once. The sequenced sample was PBMCs from the stem cell graft donor, obtained from the stem cell graft. The receptor was derived from a human donor who donated a stem cell graft to a child with acute lymphoblastic leukemia.

In DNA form, the CDR3 reads TGCAGCGTCAGACAGGGTGGCAATCAGCCCCAGCATTTT. As protein: CSVRQGGNQPQHF. The V gene is TRBV29-1, the J gene TRBJ1-5; 7 positions match TRBD1. Germline V CDR1 and CDR2: SQVTM, ANQGSEA. This CDR3 contains 13 residues. V shed 6 bases, J shed 2 bases, and the junction held 4 bases outside the gene matches.